The text below deals with one T cell receptor (beta chain). Its cognate antigen is unknown. This specimen comes from a study of cytomegalovirus exposure and HLA in healthy donors. General observations from the study: Overall, about 160 TCR beta chains were annotated as cytomegalovirus-associated.

The CDR3 has 15 residues. Germline CDR1 reads SGHTA; CDR2 reads FQGNSA. The ends were cut back, 3 bases at V and 0 bases at J, with 9 bases in the middle. The study ran its PCR with 60 Vbeta and 13 Jbeta primers. Assay: immunoSEQ multiplex PCR; the TCRdb copy retains only in-frame clones and omits some. The table lists roughly 240,000 clones, about 81% of them singletons. This receptor was obtained from a woman aged 40 to 50 in good health and CMV-seropositive. Sequenced sample: PBMCs. The chain recombines TRBV7-2 with TRBJ2-1, with a possible D match to TRBD2 (5 bases). The CDR3 is CASSFSRGSYNEQFF. In DNA form, the CDR3 reads TGTGCCAGCAGCTTCAGCCGGGGCTCCTACAATGAGCAGTTCTTC. Combining the CDR3 with reference TRBV7-2 and TRBJ2-1 gives the whole variable domain GAGVSQSPSNKVTEKGKDVELRCDPISGHTALYWYRQSLGQGLEFLIYFQGNSAPDKSGLPSDRFSAERTGGSVSTLTIQRTQQEDSAVYLCASSFSRGSYNEQFFGPGTRLTVL.